The present T cell receptor (beta chain) was sequenced within a study of T-cell reconstitution after alpha-beta-depleted transplantation in children. As it was prepared, the TCRbeta library received unique molecular identifiers. TCRdb analysed the PCR reads with MiXCR anew, one entry per CDR3 protein. Found here are approximately 630,000 distinct CDR3 sequences, about an eighth of them singletons; the top ten hold around 0.76%. This receptor was taken from a girl aged 2 to 9 with congenital amegakaryocytic thrombocytopenia, due to receive a stem cell transplant. Sequenced here: PBMCs, sampled before TCRalphabeta/CD19-depleted stem cell transplant.

CDR3 amino acids: CAKPPGLAKNIQYF. As DNA, the CDR3 is TGTGCCAAGCCCCCGGGACTGGCCAAAAACATTCAGTACTTC. V and J are TRBV21-1 and TRBJ2-4; the DNA was not compared with TRBD1, the D call given in the table. TRBV21-1 is a pseudogene. The CDR3 is 14 residues long.